A selection of T cell receptor beta chains follows, all from one sample in a study of T-cell memory formation after mild COVID-19. TCRdb re-derived calls from the 5' RACE reads in MiXCR, one entry per CDR3 protein. The sample has roughly 130,000 distinct CDR3 sequences; approximately 15% are singletons. Sequencing used PBMCs or a T cell subset sorted from them (not recorded which). These receptors originate from an adult woman who had mild COVID-19 (a few samples of this study predate the infection). Cell type and time point are not known. Both conserved end residues are part of each CDR3. Fields, in order: V gene, clone size, J gene, D gene, CDR3 DNA, CDR3 protein. The D gene is left open where the match is weak. Expanded clones get a size class; other rows say once, few or many, or leave the size out.

>TRBV24-1|many|TRBJ2-3|NA
TGTGCCACCAGTACCACAGATACGCAGTATTTT
CATSTTDTQYF
>TRBV12-3/TRBV12-4|few|TRBJ1-5|TRBD1
TGTGCCAGCAGTCCAATGTCCAGGGGGTGGGATCAGCCCCAGCATTTT
CASSPMSRGWDQPQHF
>TRBV7-2|few|TRBJ2-1|TRBD2
TGTGCCAGCAGACGCGGACTAGCGGGATTTAACAATGAGCAGTTCTTC
CASRRGLAGFNNEQFF
>TRBV12-3/TRBV12-4|NA|TRBJ2-7|TRBD1
TGTGCCAGCAGTGACAGGGTATCAGGCGAGCAGTACTTC
CASSDRVSGEQYF
>TRBV24-1|few|TRBJ1-1|NA
TGTGCCACCAGCACAGGGTTTGGGGCTGAAGCTTTCTTT
CATSTGFGAEAFF
>TRBV6-2/TRBV6-3|NA|TRBJ1-1|NA
TGTGCCAGCAGTTACGGAGGGGGGAGCACTGAAGCTTTCTTT
CASSYGGGSTEAFF
>TRBV6-5|few|TRBJ2-3|TRBD2
TGTGCCAGCACCCGGGGGGGAGGTAGGGATACGCAGTATTTT
CASTRGGGRDTQYF
>TRBV6-6|NA|TRBJ2-1|TRBD1
TGTGCCAGCAGTTACCCGCAGGGACAGAACAATGAGCAGTTCTTC
CASSYPQGQNNEQFF
>TRBV9|NA|TRBJ1-2|NA
TGTGCCAGCAGCGTAGAAGGGGCGGGTGGAGATGGCTACACCTTC
CASSVEGAGGDGYTF
>TRBV6-6|NA|TRBJ1-1|NA
TGTGCCAGCAGTTACCATGAAGGGGTAAACACTGAAGCTTTCTTT
CASSYHEGVNTEAFF
>TRBV6-2/TRBV6-3|NA|TRBJ2-1|NA
TGTGCCAGCAGTTCCCAGGGGGGTGAGCAGTTCTTC
CASSSQGGEQFF
>TRBV9|NA|TRBJ1-4|NA
TGTGCCAGCAGCGTAGCGGCCGGAGGGACCCCGCGCACTAATGAAAAACTGTTTTTT
CASSVAAGGTPRTNEKLFF
>TRBV5-1|NA|TRBJ2-1|NA
TGCGCCAGCAGCTTAGTCCCGGGGGGGACAGATGAGCAGTTCTTC
CASSLVPGGTDEQFF
>TRBV5-1|many|TRBJ2-2|NA
TGCGCCAGCAGCCCGGGACAGAACACCGGGGAGCTGTTTTTT
CASSPGQNTGELFF
>TRBV7-9|many|TRBJ2-7|NA
TGTGCCAGCAGCTTCTCCGGGTCCCCCTACGAGCAGTACTTC
CASSFSGSPYEQYF
>TRBV12-3/TRBV12-4|NA|TRBJ2-5|NA
TGTGCCAGCAGTGCTCATGGGATTCAAGAGACCCAGTACTTC
CASSAHGIQETQYF
>TRBV15|NA|TRBJ1-2|NA
TGTGCCACCAGCTCCGGGACTTATGGCTACACCTTC
CATSSGTYGYTF
>TRBV6-5|NA|TRBJ2-7|TRBD2
TGTGCCAGCAGTTACTCAAGCGGGAGGGCCGACGAGCAGTACTTT
CASSYSSGRADEQYF
>TRBV6-5|NA|TRBJ1-2|TRBD1
TGTGCCAGCAGTTACGATACAGGGGACTACTATGGCTACACCTTC
CASSYDTGDYYGYTF
>TRBV18|NA|TRBJ1-5|TRBD1
TGTGCCAGCTCACTCCTCCCGGGACAGGGCTTTAGTAGCAATCAGCCCCAGCATTTT
CASSLLPGQGFSSNQPQHF
>TRBV29-1|few|TRBJ2-7|NA
TGCAGCGTTGCCACAGGGCAACCCTACGAGCAGTACTTC
CSVATGQPYEQYF
>TRBV7-6|few|TRBJ2-5|NA
TGTGCCAGCAGCTTCCTACTCGGGGGAGTCCTCCAAGAGACCCAGTACTTC
CASSFLLGGVLQETQYF
>TRBV7-3|NA|TRBJ2-1|NA
TGTGCCAGCAGTTCTCCTAGAGGTGAGCAGTTCTTC
CASSSPRGEQFF
>TRBV20-1|NA|TRBJ1-6|NA
TGCAGTGCTAGAGGCGCAAACTCCTATAATTCACCCCTCCACTTT
CSARGANSYNSPLHF
>TRBV7-9|NA|TRBJ2-3|NA
TGTGCCAGCAGGGGGGCTCGTGCTGAAGGCACAGATACGCAGTATTTT
CASRGARAEGTDTQYF
>TRBV6-6|few|TRBJ1-4|TRBD1
TGTGCCAGCAGACCCCGACAGGGTCGGGTTGAAAAACTGTTTTTT
CASRPRQGRVEKLFF
>TRBV11-2|few|TRBJ2-1|NA
TGTGCCAGCAGCTTAGGCGTTACCTACAATGAGCAGTTCTTC
CASSLGVTYNEQFF
>TRBV6-2/TRBV6-3|few|TRBJ2-7|NA
TGTGCCAGCAGTTACGCGGGTTCATCCTACGAGCAGTACTTC
CASSYAGSSYEQYF
>TRBV19|NA|TRBJ2-7|NA
TGTGCCAGTAGTAACATCTACGAGCAGTACTTC
CASSNIYEQYF
>TRBV7-9|many|TRBJ2-5|NA
TGTGCCAGCAGCATAGGGCGGTTGGAGACCCAGTACTTC
CASSIGRLETQYF
>TRBV27|NA|TRBJ2-7|NA
TGTGCCAGCAGTTTATCGGGCACGAGCTCCTACGAGCAGTACTTC
CASSLSGTSSYEQYF
>TRBV29-1|NA|TRBJ2-5|TRBD1
TGCAGCGTGACTACAGGGGGAGGAGAGACCCAGTACTTC
CSVTTGGGETQYF
>TRBV15|few|TRBJ1-1|NA
TGTGCCACCAGCAGAGCCGCACAGGGACGGGTTGAAGCTTTCTTT
CATSRAAQGRVEAFF
>TRBV11-2|few|TRBJ1-2|TRBD1
TGTGCCAGCAGCTTAGACCTGACAGGGTTGGATGGCTACACCTTC
CASSLDLTGLDGYTF
>TRBV20-1|NA|TRBJ2-5|NA
TGCAGTGCTGGGGACTCGGGGTTCCAAGAGACCCAGTACTTC
CSAGDSGFQETQYF
>TRBV30|few|TRBJ2-1|NA
TGTGCCTCCCTGCGTAGCGGCCGGAATGAGCAGTTCTTC
CASLRSGRNEQFF
>TRBV6-5|few|TRBJ2-1|NA
TGTGCCACCCGGAGGGGAACGTACAATGAGCAGTTCTTC
CATRRGTYNEQFF
>TRBV5-1|NA|TRBJ1-1|TRBD1
TGCGCCAGCAGCTTGGACAGGGGGATTTTGTACACTGAAGCTTTCTTT
CASSLDRGILYTEAFF
>TRBV7-9|NA|TRBJ2-5|TRBD2
TGTGCCAGCAGCCCACGGAGGGGGACTAGCGGGAGTGATGAGACCCAGTACTTC
CASSPRRGTSGSDETQYF
>TRBV4-2|NA|TRBJ1-5|TRBD1
TGTGCCAGCAGCCAAGAGTCCGGACAGGGGGCAGGACAGCCCCAGCATTTT
CASSQESGQGAGQPQHF
>TRBV15|NA|TRBJ2-2|NA
TGTGCCACCAGCAGAGATTTGGCAGCCACCGGGGAGCTGTTTTTT
CATSRDLAATGELFF
>TRBV4-1|many|TRBJ2-7|NA
TGCGCCAGCAGCCAAGTATTCGTAGGCGAGCAGTACTTC
CASSQVFVGEQYF